These 21 T cell receptor beta chains were all obtained from the same sample, sequenced in a study of blood T cell repertoires in COVID-19. Data came from immunoSEQ multiplex PCR; TCRdb stores just in-frame clones and leaves some out. The data contain roughly 200,000 clones, approximately 90% of them singletons. The sequenced sample consisted of peripheral blood. These receptors originate from a woman between 18 and 29 years old who had recovered from COVID-19.

The CDR3 coding sequence is TGCGCCAGCAGAGGACAGGGCTGGAATGAGCAGTTCTTC. Its translation is CASRGQGWNEQFF. The V gene is TRBV4-1, the J gene TRBJ2-1; TRBD1 aligns across 8 bases. This CDR3 contains 13 residues. V shed 6 bases and J 7 bases; nucleotides not matched to a gene: 5. Germline CDR1 reads MGHRA; CDR2 reads YSYEKL.

V and J are TRBV19 and TRBJ2-7; 8 nucleotides match TRBD2. CDR3 size: 15 residues. The J segment lost 4 bases and the V segment lost 7 bases, leaving 12 bases of the junction unmatched. Germline V gives CDR1 LNHDA, CDR2 SQIVND (reference sequence). The CDR3 DNA is TGTGCCAGTACCTCGGGGGGGGGCGCATCTTACGAGCAGTACTTC. Translating it yields CASTSGGGASYEQYF.

The chain has TRBV6-2 or TRBV6-3 and TRBJ1-1; TRBD1 matches at 8 bases. Per the germline V gene, CDR1 is MNHEY and CDR2 is SVGEGT. CDR3 size: 15 residues. Germline trimming cut 6 bases from V and 3 bases from J; bases unmatched to any gene: 9. CDR3 loop: CASSRDRGRYTEAFF. CDR3 nucleotide sequence: TGTGCCAGCAGCCGTGACAGGGGCCGGTACACTGAAGCTTTCTTT.

This chain uses TRBV10-3 with TRBJ2-5, with TRBD1 as a possible D gene (6 bases). The CDR3 covers 15 residues. From germline, CDR1 is ENHRY and CDR2 SYGVKD. V gave up 6 bases and J gave up 5 bases, with 19 bases separating them. The CDR3 region has the DNA TGTGCCATCAGCAGACAACAGGGTGGATCGGAGACCCAGTACTTC. It translates to CAISRQQGGSETQYF.

The genes are TRBV13 and TRBJ2-3; possible D gene TRBD2, 6 bases. Trimming shortened V by 5 bases and J by 4 bases, and 16 bases separated the two germline ends. The CDR3 length is 15 residues. Germline CDR1 reads PRHDT; CDR2 reads FYEKMQ (reference sequence). This CDR3 reads CASSKMGLQPDTQYF. DNA for the CDR3: TGTGCCAGCAGCAAGATGGGACTCCAACCAGATACGCAGTATTTT.

This clone occurred once. The J gene is TRBJ2-7, the V gene TRBV18; the D gene is possibly TRBD1 (5 bases). V shed 0 bases and J shed 4 bases, with 13 bases lying between them. Germline lookup yields CDR1 KGHSH and CDR2 LQKENI. This CDR3 is 15 amino acids long. In DNA, the CDR3 is TGTGCCAGCTCACCACCTGAAGGACACATATACGAGCAGTACTTC. As protein: CASSPPEGHIYEQYF.

The V gene is TRBV29-1, the J gene TRBJ1-1, with 10 bases aligning to TRBD1. The V gene end was trimmed by 6 bases and the J gene end by 6 bases; junction bases not matched to a gene: 7. CDR3 length equals 13 residues. The germline gives CDR1 SQVTM, CDR2 ANQGSEA. The chain's CDR3 is CSVRGQGRSEAFF. DNA of the CDR3: TGCAGCGTGAGGGGACAGGGGAGGTCTGAAGCTTTCTTT.

This rearrangement joins TRBV6-5 to TRBJ1-2; D is uncertain. V lost 8 bases to trimming and J lost 4 bases, with 17 bases between them. The V gene's germline CDR1 is MNHEY and CDR2 SVGAGI. The length of the CDR3 is 14 residues. This CDR3 is CASSPSGSGYGYTF. DNA for the CDR3: TGTGCCAGCTCTCCCTCGGGTAGCGGCTATGGCTACACCTTC.

The chain is built from TRBV18 and TRBJ2-7; maybe TRBD2 (5 bases). This CDR3 spans 15 amino acids. CDR1 and CDR2 from the germline V gene are KGHSH and LQKENI. V lost 1 base and J 5 bases, leaving 15 bases between the germline ends. CDR3 in DNA: TGTGCCAGCTCACCACGGGAGACCTCAGTGAACGAGCAGTACTTC. Translated, it gives CASSPRETSVNEQYF.

The chain combines TRBV20-1 with TRBJ1-1, with D hard to call. Trimming took 6 bases from V and 3 from J, leaving 8 bases between them. The germline CDR1 and CDR2 sequences are DFQATT and SNEGSKA (reference sequence). CDR3 size: 11 residues. This CDR3 is CSAVQHTEAFF. The CDR3 DNA reads as TGCAGTGCAGTACAGCACACTGAAGCTTTCTTT.

In its sample, this clone was seen once. The V call is TRBV30, the J call TRBJ2-2; D may be TRBD1 (5 bases). Germline CDR1 is GTSNPN and CDR2 is SVGIG (reference sequence). The CDR3 covers 14 residues. V dropped 0 bases and J dropped 4 bases, with 9 bases sitting between them. CDR3 sequence: CAWSVGLGTGELFF. Here the CDR3 DNA reads TGTGCCTGGAGTGTGGGGCTGGGCACCGGGGAGCTGTTTTTT.

This chain joins TRBV18 and TRBJ1-5; D might be TRBD1 (5 bases). CDR3 length: 15 amino acids. Germline CDR1 and CDR2: KGHSH and LQKENI. Trimming stripped 0 bases from V and 7 bases from J, with 13 bases between. The CDR3 nucleotides read TGTGCCAGCTCACCACCGTCCGGGGGGGAGCAGCCCCAGCATTTT. It codes for CASSPPSGGEQPQHF.

The chain combines TRBV9 with TRBJ2-7; no firm D call. Trimming pared 3 bases from V and 4 bases from J, leaving 8 bases between. This CDR3 contains 12 residues. Germline V gene lookup returns CDR1 SGDLS and CDR2 YYNGEE. This CDR3 is CASSATSYEQYF. The CDR3 DNA reads TGTGCCAGCAGCGCCACATCGTACGAGCAGTACTTC.

The CDR3 sequence is CASSEGEGAYGYTF. The CDR3 DNA follows: TGTGCCAGCAGTGAGGGGGAGGGCGCCTATGGCTACACCTTC. The V call is TRBV6-4, the J call TRBJ1-2; TRBD1 might be the D (5 bases). The CDR3 length is 14 residues. The V and J ends lost 3 bases and 4 bases respectively, with 12 bases between them. The germline CDR1 and CDR2 sequences are MRHNA and SNTAGT.

The V gene is TRBV9, the J gene TRBJ2-6; unclear D gene. CDR1 is SGDLS, CDR2 YYNGEE, per germline. Trimming took off 3 bases at V and 0 bases at J, with 4 bases between the two ends. The CDR3 spans 14 residues. The DNA of the CDR3 is TGTGCCAGCAGCGCAGGCTCTGGGGCCAACGTCCTGACTTTC. Protein product: CASSAGSGANVLTF.

A single count supports this clone. DNA for the CDR3: TGTGCCAGCAGCCCAGTGCGGGGAAGGGGCTACAATGAGCAGTTCTTC. Protein sequence: CASSPVRGRGYNEQFF. This chain links TRBV7-2 with TRBJ2-1; weak D call: TRBD2 (6 bases). This CDR3 contains 16 residues. Germline V CDR1 and CDR2: SGHTA, FQGNSA. The V and J ends lost 5 bases and 3 bases respectively, with 17 bases between them. Looking up the rest from reference TRBV7-2 and TRBJ2-1 gives the full variable domain: GAGVSQSPSNKVTEKGKDVELRCDPISGHTALYWYRQSLGQGLEFLIYFQGNSAPDKSGLPSDRFSAERTGGSVSTLTIQRTQQEDSAVYLCASSPVRGRGYNEQFFGPGTRLTVL.

The chain couples TRBV30 to TRBJ1-1, with a weak D call TRBD1 (6 bases). The CDR3 runs to 12 residues. Germline lookup yields CDR1 GTSNPN and CDR2 SVGIG (reference sequence). V was trimmed by 4 bases and J by 4 bases, leaving 10 bases between them. Here the CDR3 reads CAWNRGFTEAFF. For the CDR3, the DNA is TGTGCCTGGAATAGGGGGTTCACTGAAGCTTTCTTT.

The chain couples TRBV12-3 or TRBV12-4 to TRBJ2-5; D is uncertain. V gave up 4 bases and J gave up 5 bases, with 8 bases separating them. The CDR3 is 12 residues long. The DNA for the CDR3 is TGTGCCAGCAGTTCCGCCCGGGAGACCCAGTACTTC. Amino acids: CASSSARETQYF.

The V call is TRBV19, the J call TRBJ1-2, with TRBD1 as a possible D gene (5 bases). The CDR3 extends over 15 amino acids. Germline CDR1 reads LNHDA; CDR2 reads SQIVND (reference sequence). Trimming cost V 3 bases and J 5 bases, with 16 bases left between them. The CDR3 region is CASSMGQLWLYGYTF. The CDR3 DNA follows: TGTGCCAGTAGTATGGGGCAGCTTTGGCTTTATGGCTACACCTTC.

This chain links TRBV30 with TRBJ2-3, with 7 bases that match TRBD2. The V segment lost 4 bases and the J segment 5 bases; nucleotides outside the gene matches: 6. CDR1 and CDR2 (germline): GTSNPN, SVGIG (reference sequence). The CDR3 is made up of 13 amino acids. The CDR3 coding sequence is TGTGCCTGGACCCTAGTAGCGGGAGATACGCAGTATTTT. It is translated as CAWTLVAGDTQYF.

The chain recombines TRBV19 with TRBJ1-2; 11 positions match TRBD1. The germline gives CDR1 LNHDA, CDR2 SQIVND (reference sequence). The CDR3 has 15 residues. Germline trimming cut 7 bases from V and 5 bases from J; bases unmatched to any gene: 9. The CDR3 region is CASIRTGGTGYGYTF. DNA for the CDR3: TGTGCCAGTATAAGGACAGGGGGCACGGGGTATGGCTACACCTTC. Using reference TRBV19 and TRBJ1-2 for the parts outside the CDR3, the full variable domain is DGGITQSPKYLFRKEGQNVTLSCEQNLNHDAMYWYRQDPGQGLRLIYYSQIVNDFQKGDIAEGYSVSREKKESFPLTVTSAQKNPTAFYLCASIRTGGTGYGYTFGSGTRLTVV.